This T cell receptor beta chain is from a study of blood T cell repertoires in COVID-19. V was trimmed by 7 bases and J by 8 bases, leaving 17 bases between them. Germline assignment: CDR1 SEHNR and CDR2 FQNEAQ (reference sequence). The CDR3 length is 14 residues. TCRdb keeps only in-frame clones here, not all; method: immunoSEQ multiplex PCR. Here the sample spans 95,000 to 150,000 clones, roughly 85% being singletons. Input material: peripheral blood. The J gene is TRBJ1-4, the V gene TRBV7-9; D possibly corresponds to TRBD1 (5 bases). The sequence was collected from a middle-aged man with acute or convalescent COVID-19. Written as DNA, the CDR3 is TGTGCCAGCAACCTGGTTGGGGCCGGAGAAAAACTGTTTTTT. Amino acids: CASNLVGAGEKLFF.